The entry that follows covers one T cell receptor (beta chain) sequence. What it binds is not known. RNA was extracted and reverse transcribed into cDNA as the sequencing template. Sequenced by immunoSEQ multiplex PCR; TCRdb stores in-frame clones only, minus some. The repertoire consists of about 180,000 clones, with about 55% occurring once and the leading ten covering about 10%. Treatment specified: oral pan-JAK inhibitor, 5-10 mg twice daily. This CDR3 has 15 amino acids. Deletions cut 2 bases from V and 9 bases from J, with 17 bases between. Looked up from germline, CDR1 is MNHNS and CDR2 is SASEGT. This record comes from a study of CD8+ T cells in alopecia areata. Notes on the study in general: Researchers reported that TCR sharing among patients proved less clear than in mice, possibly HLA-linked.

Sequencing used CD8+ T cells sorted from blood, obtained at week 24, from a patient treated with tofacitinib. This sequence was found in a human donor with alopecia areata. The genes are TRBV6-1 and TRBJ2-1; D tentatively reads TRBD1 or TRBD2 (5 bases each). The CDR3 DNA follows: TGTGCCAGCAGTGAAAGGTGGGGACGCGAGAGTGAGCAGTTCTTC. Its translation: CASSERWGRESEQFF.